Listed below are T cell receptor beta chains from one sample, sequenced in a study of tumor-infiltrating lymphocytes in primary liver carcinoma. TCRdb reanalysed the multiplex PCR reads using MiXCR and keeps one entry per CDR3 protein. This table has about 310,000 distinct CDR3 sequences, about 60% appearing once. Sequenced sample: peripheral blood. The receptor set was obtained from a man in his forties with primary liver carcinoma and hepatitis B virus infection. Each CDR3 is given with its conserved first and last residue. The D gene is left open where the match is weak. Rows may omit the clone size; those that give it use once, few, many or a size class.

clone_size,j_call,v_call,d_call,cdr3_nt,cdr3_aa
-,TRBJ2-1,TRBV10-3,-,TGTGCTTCACAGACAGAGGGCCCGAGCAATGGGCAGTTCTTC,CASQTEGPSNGQFF
few,TRBJ2-7,TRBV11-2,-,TGTGCCAGCAGCTTAGAGGGCAGGGGAGTTGACGAGCAGTACTTC,CASSLEGRGVDEQYF
many,TRBJ2-1,TRBV10-3,TRBD2,TGTGCCATCAGAAAGACTAGCGGGAGCGACTCCTACAATGAGCAGTTCTTC,CAIRKTSGSDSYNEQFF
-,TRBJ2-7,TRBV10-3,-,TGTGCCACCCAAATGACAGGCGAGCAGTACTTC,CATQMTGEQYF
-,TRBJ2-1,TRBV14,-,TGTGCCAGCAGCCTGCCAAGCAATGAGCTGTTCTTC,CASSLPSNELFF
-,TRBJ1-3,TRBV4-3,-,TGCGCCGGCAGCCCTTCCGCTGGAAACACCACATATTTT,CAGSPSAGNTTYF
many,TRBJ1-1,TRBV28,TRBD1,TGTGCCAGCAGTTTACTCTTATGGGGACAGGGTAGGAACACTGAAGCTTTCTTT,CASSLLLWGQGRNTEAFF
-,TRBJ1-5,TRBV4-1,-,TGCGCCAGCAGCCAAGACACAGTAGGCAATCAGCCCCAGCATTTT,CASSQDTVGNQPQHF
few,TRBJ2-3,TRBV6-1,TRBD2,TGTGCCAGCAGGGTACTAGCGGGGAGAGAGGGGGGCACAGATACGCAGTATTTT,CASRVLAGREGGTDTQYF
-,TRBJ1-5,TRBV6-6,-,TGTGCCAGCAATTACTCCGCGGGGGGGCCACTCAATCAGCCCCAGCATTTT,CASNYSAGGPLNQPQHF
-,TRBJ2-7,TRBV7-9,-,TGTGTCAGCACCGACAGAGAGTCGGGCCTACTATGGTACGAGCAGTACTTC,CVSTDRESGLLWYEQYF
-,TRBJ2-7,TRBV6-6,-,TGTGCCAGCAGCCCCTACCGGGGAGCCTACGAGCTGTACTTC,CASSPYRGAYELYF
-,TRBJ2-1,TRBV28,TRBD2,TGTGCCAGCACCCCACTGGGGAGGGGTTCCTACAATGAGCAGTTCTTC,CASTPLGRGSYNEQFF
once,TRBJ1-5,TRBV6-6,TRBD1,TGTGCCAACAGAGCCCGGGACGGACGGACACAGGGGCAGCCCCAGCATTTT,CANRARDGRTQGQPQHF
few,TRBJ2-5,TRBV5-1,TRBD2,TGCGCCAGCAGCTTGGGTCCCGGGACTAGCGGGAGGGGTGAGACCCAGTACTTC,CASSLGPGTSGRGETQYF
-,TRBJ1-1,TRBV11-2,TRBD1,TGTACCAGCAGCTTGGGGACAGGGGGATTCACCACGAACACTGAAGCTTTCTTT,CTSSLGTGGFTTNTEAFF
-,TRBJ2-7,TRBV5-1,TRBD2,TGCGCCAGCAGCTTAAGCGGGAATTCCTACGAGCAGTACTTC,CASSLSGNSYEQYF
many,TRBJ2-2,TRBV6-6,TRBD1,TGTGCCAGCAGTCCACTCGGGACAGGAGACACCGGGGAGCTGTTTTTT,CASSPLGTGDTGELFF
few,TRBJ2-3,TRBV30,-,TGTGCCTGGAGTGCGGGGACGTACTCGGGTGCGCAGTATTTT,CAWSAGTYSGAQYF
-,TRBJ1-3,TRBV6-1,-,TGTGCCAGCAGTGCGACAACGTCTGGAGACACCATATATTTT,CASSATTSGDTIYF
once,TRBJ2-6,TRBV6-1,-,TGTGCCAGCAGTGCCCGACAGGTGAAAATCTCCGGGGTCAACGTCCTGACTTTC,CASSARQVKISGVNVLTF
many,TRBJ2-5,TRBV29-1,TRBD2,TGCAGCGTTATCGGACTAGCGGGAGGGGGTGAGACCCAGTACTTC,CSVIGLAGGGETQYF
-,TRBJ2-3,TRBV12-3/TRBV12-4,TRBD2,TGTGCCAGCTGTTTAGCGGGAGTGGCGCAGTATTTT,CASCLAGVAQYF